This T cell receptor (beta chain) was identified in a study of radiotherapy plus CTLA-4 blockade in lung cancer. Study background: Among enrolled patients, roughly 20% responded and more than 25% achieved disease control.

Notes on this clone: Its antigen remains unidentified.

Repertoires were generated with immunoSEQ multiplex PCR, while TCRdb's copy carries only in-frame clones and drops some. The table records tens of thousands of clones, more than 60% of them present only once. Study conclusions and caveats: How blood T cell clones changed early, along with interferon-beta, reportedly forecast response best. Blood saw expansion of tumor-derived TCR clones after radiotherapy plus ipilimumab.

The sequenced sample was peripheral blood, obtained from a patient treated with radiotherapy plus ipilimumab. This clonotype was sampled from a human donor with non-small cell lung cancer whose response to radiotherapy plus ipilimumab could not be evaluated. Some clones in this sample may be carry-over from other donors' samples.

The CDR3 DNA follows: TGTGCCAGCAGCTCCGGGACAGGCCTCTCTGGAAACACCATATATTTT. Protein sequence: CASSSGTGLSGNTIYF. V usage is TRBV14 and J usage is TRBJ1-3; 8 positions match TRBD1. Germline values: CDR1 SGHDN, CDR2 FVKESK. The V gene end was trimmed by 5 bases and the J gene end by 0 bases; junction bases not matched to a gene: 6. This CDR3 comprises 16 residues.